What follows are 25 T cell receptor beta chains derived from one specimen sequenced in a study of cytomegalovirus exposure and HLA in healthy donors. PCR involved 60 Vbeta and 13 Jbeta primers. Assay used: immunoSEQ multiplex PCR; TCRdb lists only in-frame clones, some missing. The table lists under 200,000 clones, approximately 71% of them singletons. Source material: PBMCs. These receptors all stem from a woman in her thirties or forties in good health and CMV-seropositive.

This chain connects TRBV15 to TRBJ2-1; 8 nucleotides agree with TRBD2. Losses at the gene ends were 3 bases for V and 10 bases for J; bases not matched to a gene: 11. CDR1 and CDR2 (germline): LNHNV, YYDKDF (reference sequence). The CDR3 is made up of 15 amino acids. In DNA form, the CDR3 reads TGTGCCACCAGCAGGTCACTAGCGGTCATGGAAGAGCAGTTCTTC. It translates to CATSRSLAVMEEQFF.

The chain uses TRBV7-9 and TRBJ1-1; no clear D gene. Per germline, CDR1 SEHNR and CDR2 FQNEAQ (reference sequence). V lost 5 bases and J 6 bases, leaving 13 bases between the germline ends. The CDR3 is made up of 13 amino acids. The CDR3 reads CASSAIILPEAFF. In DNA form, the CDR3 reads TGTGCCAGCAGCGCTATCATTCTTCCTGAAGCTTTCTTT.

The genes are TRBV5-1 and TRBJ2-1; TRBD2 aligns across 9 bases. With V trimmed by 2 bases and J by 6 bases, 12 bases remained unmatched. The CDR3 sequence is 17 residues long. Looked up from germline, CDR1 is SGHRS and CDR2 is YFSETQ. This CDR3 is CASSFRSGREGSNEQFF. CDR3 nucleotide sequence: TGCGCCAGCAGCTTTAGGAGCGGGCGGGAGGGATCCAATGAGCAGTTCTTC.

The chain combines TRBV19 with TRBJ1-2, with D uncertain. Germline CDR1 reads LNHDA; CDR2 reads SQIVND (reference sequence). V gave up 7 bases and J gave up 2 bases, with 14 bases separating them. This CDR3 has 14 residues. CDR3: CASIRRPSNYGYTF. For the CDR3, the DNA is TGTGCCAGTATTCGCCGGCCTAGCAACTATGGCTACACCTTC.

The J gene is TRBJ2-7, the V gene TRBV6-1, with a weak D call TRBD1 (7 bases). Between the trimmed V and J ends, which lost 7 bases and 6 bases, there was a span of 19 bases. The CDR3 is 14 residues long. Germline V lookup: CDR1 MNHNS, CDR2 SASEGT. This CDR3 is CASIIGQEGAEQYF. For the CDR3, the DNA is TGTGCCAGCATCATAGGACAGGAGGGAGCCGAGCAGTACTTC.

This clone was seen a handful of times. The chain carries TRBV6-1 and TRBJ2-6; tentatively, D is TRBD2 (5 bases). The V gene's germline CDR1 is MNHNS and CDR2 SASEGT. The CDR3 spans 15 residues. The V gene lost 7 bases and the J gene lost 0 bases, with 10 bases spanning the gap. The CDR3 nucleotides are TGTGCCAGCATCCAGGACTTCTCTGGGGCCAACGTCCTGACTTTC. This codes for CASIQDFSGANVLTF.

The V call is TRBV10-1, the J call TRBJ2-1, with 10 nucleotides matching TRBD2. Germline CDR1 and CDR2: WNHNN and SYGVQD (reference sequence). The length of the CDR3 is 18 residues. The V segment lost 3 bases and the J segment 7 bases; nucleotides outside the gene matches: 15. Here the CDR3 DNA reads TGCGCCAGCAGTGAAATTAGCCGGGCTAGCGGGAGAGGGAATGAGCAGTTCTTC. Its protein is CASSEISRASGRGNEQFF.

The chain couples TRBV9 to TRBJ2-1, with a weak D call TRBD2 (6 bases). This CDR3 region has 17 residues. Germline V gene sequence: CDR1 SGDLS, CDR2 YYNGEE. Trimming shortened V by 0 bases and J by 1 base, and 14 bases separated the two germline ends. CDR3 sequence: CASSVVPAGPSYNEQFF. CDR3 nucleotide sequence: TGTGCCAGCAGCGTAGTCCCTGCGGGACCTTCCTACAATGAGCAGTTCTTC.

CDR3 nucleotide sequence: TGTGCCCTACAGGGGGGCTCCTATAATTCACCCCTCCACTTT. It specifies CALQGGSYNSPLHF. The J gene is TRBJ1-6, the V gene TRBV28; 8 nucleotides agree with TRBD1. The CDR3 is made up of 14 amino acids. Germline V gene data show CDR1 as MDHEN and CDR2 as SYDVKM. J was trimmed by 0 bases and V by 11 bases; bases with no gene match: 3.

This chain joins TRBV2 and TRBJ2-7, with TRBD1 identical over 9 bases. This CDR3 is built from 13 residues. Germline V gene sequence: CDR1 SNHLY, CDR2 FYNNEI. J lost 7 bases, V lost 6 bases, and 7 bases had no gene match. CDR3 coding DNA: TGTGCCAGCAGGGGACAGGGTTTGATGGAGCAGTACTTC. This sequence encodes CASRGQGLMEQYF. Full variable domain (outside the CDR3, taken from reference TRBV2 and TRBJ2-7): EPEVTQTPSHQVTQMGQEVILRCVPISNHLYFYWYRQILGQKVEFLVSFYNNEISEKSEIFDDQFSVERPDGSNFTLKIRSTKLEDSAMYFCASRGQGLMEQYFGPGTRLTVT.

This clone was found once. The V gene is TRBV15, the J gene TRBJ2-3; 13 nucleotides align to TRBD2. Germline V CDR1 and CDR2: LNHNV, YYDKDF (reference sequence). V lost 0 bases to trimming and J lost 6 bases; unmatched junction nucleotides: 3. The CDR3 extends over 16 amino acids. DNA of the CDR3: TGTGCCACCAGCAGAGAACTAGCGGGAGGGATGGATACGCAGTATTTT. Residues: CATSRELAGGMDTQYF.

This chain connects TRBV5-6 to TRBJ1-5; the D gene is possibly TRBD1 (6 bases). There are 17 residues in the CDR3. Germline lookup yields CDR1 SGHDT and CDR2 YYEEEE. Between the trimmed V and J ends, which lost 0 bases and 0 bases, there was a span of 13 bases. The DNA for the CDR3 is TGTGCCAGCAGCTTGGGGGGGCAGGGGTTTAGCAATCAGCCCCAGCATTTT. This translates into CASSLGGQGFSNQPQHF.

V is TRBV11-2 and J is TRBJ2-7, with D possibly being TRBD2 (6 bases). V was cut by 5 bases and J by 0 bases, with 14 bases left in between. This CDR3 comprises 15 residues. Germline V gene data show CDR1 as SGHAT and CDR2 as FQNNGV. CDR3 sequence reads: CASSPLWRGSYEQYF. Here the CDR3 DNA reads TGTGCCAGCAGCCCCCTCTGGCGGGGCTCCTACGAGCAGTACTTC. Combining the CDR3 with reference TRBV11-2 and TRBJ2-7 gives the whole variable domain EAGVAQSPRYKIIEKRQSVAFWCNPISGHATLYWYQQILGQGPKLLIQFQNNGVVDDSQLPKDRFSAERLKGVDSTLKIQPAKLEDSAVYLCASSPLWRGSYEQYFGPGTRLTVT.

This chain connects TRBV28 to TRBJ2-7; 7 nucleotides match TRBD2. Per the germline V gene, CDR1 is MDHEN and CDR2 is SYDVKM. There are 16 residues in the CDR3. With V trimmed by 8 bases and J by 2 bases, 15 bases remained unmatched. The CDR3 here is CASQSAGGGRAYEQYF. DNA for the CDR3: TGTGCCAGCCAATCCGCGGGCGGCGGGAGAGCCTACGAGCAGTACTTC.

The chain combines TRBV19 with TRBJ2-7; D possibly corresponds to TRBD1 (6 bases). The CDR3 spans 14 residues. Trimming pared 7 bases from V and 3 bases from J, leaving 16 bases between. Germline V lookup: CDR1 LNHDA, CDR2 SQIVND (reference sequence). The CDR3 coding sequence is TGTGCCAGTAAAGGTCGGCAGGGACACTACGAGCAGTACTTC. This encodes CASKGRQGHYEQYF.

The genes are TRBV28 and TRBJ2-5; D might be TRBD2 (5 bases). Germline lookup yields CDR1 MDHEN and CDR2 SYDVKM. The CDR3 runs 17 residues. The V end lost 1 base, the J end lost 3 bases, and 18 bases lay between the germline ends. The CDR3 loop is CASSLYGIGSIEETQYF. Written as DNA, the CDR3 is TGTGCCAGCAGTTTATACGGGATAGGATCGATCGAAGAGACCCAGTACTTC.

V usage is TRBV6-5 and J usage is TRBJ2-7; D unclear. The germline V gene encodes CDR1 MNHEY and CDR2 SVGAGI. The V end was cut by 5 bases, the J end by 2 bases, with 13 bases between. This CDR3 contains 14 residues. The CDR3 DNA reads TGTGCCAGCAGTGAAATTGAGCGAGCCTACGAGCAGTACTTC. This encodes CASSEIERAYEQYF.

The chain recombines TRBV6-1 with TRBJ2-5; 11 positions match TRBD2. The V gene's germline CDR1 is MNHNS and CDR2 SASEGT. The CDR3 contains 15 residues. J gave up 1 base and V 5 bases, and 3 bases lay outside the gene matches. CDR3 protein: CASSLTSGAQETQYF. CDR3 in DNA: TGTGCCAGCAGTTTGACTAGCGGGGCCCAAGAGACCCAGTACTTC.

This rearrangement joins TRBV6-1 to TRBJ1-1; no clear D gene. The CDR3 spans 17 residues. V was shortened by 0 bases and J by 10 bases, with 24 bases between the two germline ends. Germline V lookup: CDR1 MNHNS, CDR2 SASEGT. Here the CDR3 reads CASSEASYSSAGCRAFF. CDR3 DNA sequence: TGTGCCAGCAGTGAAGCGTCGTATAGTTCGGCGGGGTGTCGAGCTTTCTTT.

The chain links TRBV20-1 to TRBJ2-7; D not resolved. The CDR3 has 11 residues. V was shortened by 1 base and J by 7 bases, with 8 bases between the two germline ends. Germline V gene sequence: CDR1 DFQATT, CDR2 SNEGSKA (reference sequence). The CDR3: CSARGGLEQYF. CDR3 sequence (DNA): TGCAGTGCTAGAGGAGGTCTGGAGCAGTACTTC.

This clone has only a few counts. V gene TRBV11-2 combines with J gene TRBJ1-1, with D uncertain. This CDR3 spans 12 amino acids. Trimming took off 3 bases at V and 3 bases at J, with 5 bases between the two ends. In germline, CDR1 is SGHAT, CDR2 FQNNGV. The CDR3 DNA reads as TGTGCCAGCAGCTTTGGAGACACTGAAGCTTTCTTT. It yields the protein CASSFGDTEAFF.

The chain joins TRBV7-9 to TRBJ2-1, with TRBD1 identical over 10 bases. Germline V CDR1 and CDR2: SEHNR, FQNEAQ (reference sequence). Trimming removed 3 bases from V and 4 bases from J; junction bases left unmatched: 3. The CDR3 runs to 15 residues. CDR3 amino acids: CASSLGTGEYNEQFF. CDR3 nucleotide sequence: TGTGCCAGCAGCTTGGGGACAGGGGAGTACAATGAGCAGTTCTTC.

A few counts support this clone. The J gene is TRBJ2-3, the V gene TRBV4-2; TRBD1 matches 9 bases. The CDR3 runs 15 residues. Germline lookup yields CDR1 LGHNA and CDR2 YNFKEQ. The V and J ends lost 5 bases and 2 bases, in that order; junction bases with no gene match: 5. DNA for the CDR3: TGTGCCAGCAGCTTGGACAGGGGAGTCACAGATACGCAGTATTTT. This gives the protein CASSLDRGVTDTQYF.

The gene calls are TRBV10-3 and TRBJ1-1; D ambiguous. V lost 6 bases, J lost 0 bases, and 5 bases lay in between. The CDR3 totals 12 residues. The germline V gene has CDR1 ENHRY and CDR2 SYGVKD. This chain's CDR3 is CAISLMNTEAFF. The CDR3 region has the DNA TGTGCCATCAGCCTTATGAACACTGAAGCTTTCTTT.

V is TRBV7-3 and J is TRBJ1-1, with TRBD1 identical over 7 bases. Trimming cost V 5 bases and J 5 bases; bases outside gene matches: 2. CDR1 is SGHTA and CDR2 is FQGTGA in the germline V gene. This CDR3 is built from 12 residues. The CDR3 region has the DNA TGTGCCAGCAGCCCAGGGGGGACTGAAGCTTTCTTT. Protein sequence: CASSPGGTEAFF.